This T cell receptor (beta chain) is drawn from a study of Ad26.COV2.S vaccination and SARS-CoV-2 variants. Overall study context: The vaccine Ad26.COV2.S was put into the muscle once, or twice with 56 days between.

Comments on this clone: The antigen is not known.

General observations from the study: Whether participants received vaccine or placebo, their non-spike TCR breadth was similar. The breadth of spike-specific CD8+ and CD4+ T cell responses after vaccination was reportedly substantial.

The CDR3 is 12 amino acids. Trimming removed 11 bases from V and 5 bases from J, with 14 bases in between. Germline CDR1 and CDR2: LNHDA and SQIVND (reference sequence). The assay was immunoSEQ multiplex PCR, and TCRdb's table has in-frame clones only and misses some. The sample carries around 320,000 clones, around four fifths recorded once. Treatment meaning: some 19 received Ad26.COV2.S at low or high dose, single or two shots; 5 received placebo; per-sample allocation not given. Specimens were obtained on day 63 following the first vaccine or placebo injection. Participants' vaccine, an Ad26 vector, delivered Wuhan-strain SARS-CoV-2 spike.

V is TRBV19 and J is TRBJ2-3; a possible D gene is TRBD2 (6 bases). The sequences come from peripheral blood, collected in a trial of Ad26.COV2.S vaccine versus placebo. This receptor was taken from a person between 18 and 65 years old who received the Ad26.COV2.S COVID-19 vaccine or a placebo. CDR3 bases: TGTGCCGCCCGGGGGACGGGAGATACGCAGTATTTT. Its translation: CAARGTGDTQYF. The full variable domain, its missing parts supplied by reference TRBV19 and TRBJ2-3, is DGGITQSPKYLFRKEGQNVTLSCEQNLNHDAMYWYRQDPGQGLRLIYYSQIVNDFQKGDIAEGYSVSREKKESFPLTVTSAQKNPTAFYLCAARGTGDTQYFGPGTRLTVL.